This TCR beta chain comes out of a study of blood T cells in healthy people across ages. Germline loops: CDR1 MNHEY, CDR2 SVGAGI. There are 13 residues in the CDR3. Trimming cost V 8 bases and J 2 bases; bases outside gene matches: 5. Combining a sample-barcoded 5' primer with a J-beta primer mix, a second PCR ran for roughly 7 to 11 cycles. Using its own MiXCR run on the 5' RACE reads, TCRdb lists one record per CDR3 protein. The data contain roughly 830,000 distinct CDR3 sequences, under 80% of them singletons. The chain combines TRBV6-5 with TRBJ2-5, with 7 bases lining up with TRBD1. This TCR was recovered from a young man in good health. Sequenced input: blood. The DNA of the CDR3 is TGTGCCAGCGGGACAGCCCTACAAGAGACCCAGTACTTC. The encoded protein is CASGTALQETQYF.